The next 8 T cell receptor beta chains were all read from a single sample in a study of long-term antiretroviral therapy in people with HIV. The authors ran the immunoSEQ assay, v3.0, at survey level. Assay: immunoSEQ multiplex PCR; the TCRdb copy retains only in-frame clones and omits some. This table has around 25,000 clones, about 86% appearing once. The source was unsorted PBMCs, collected 1.9 years after starting antiretroviral therapy. These TCRs come from a woman aged 25 to 39 with HIV.

The chain carries TRBV6-1 and TRBJ1-1, with D unclear. Germline V gene data show CDR1 as MNHNS and CDR2 as SASEGT. CDR3 length: 14 residues. V lost 2 bases, J lost 1 base, and 8 bases lay in between. CDR3 nucleotide sequence: TGTGCCAGCAGTGAATGGGGATCGAACACTGAAGCTTTCTTT. Amino acids: CASSEWGSNTEAFF.

This clone appeared a few times. CDR3 DNA: TGCAGCGTTAAAGTAACATACGAGCAGTACTTC. Its translation: CSVKVTYEQYF. V is TRBV29-1 and J is TRBJ2-7; no definite D call. The germline V and J ends were trimmed by 5 bases and 4 bases, with 9 bases remaining between them. The V gene's germline CDR1 is SQVTM and CDR2 ANQGSEA. The CDR3 runs to 11 residues.

The chain joins TRBV5-1 to TRBJ2-7; the D gene is possibly TRBD1 (5 bases). CDR1 is SGHRS and CDR2 is YFSETQ in the germline V gene. The V end was cut by 2 bases, the J end by 1 base, with 19 bases between. The CDR3 covers 17 residues. CDR3 in DNA: TGCGCCAGCAGCTTACCTACTACAGGTACTCGATCCTACGAGCAGTACTTC. Translation: CASSLPTTGTRSYEQYF. Full variable domain (rest looked up from reference TRBV5-1 and TRBJ2-7): KAGVTQTPRYLIKTRGQQVTLSCSPISGHRSVSWYQQTPGQGLQFLFEYFSETQRNKGNFPGRFSGRQFSNSRSEMNVSTLELGDSALYLCASSLPTTGTRSYEQYFGPGTRLTVT.

The chain employs TRBV10-3 and TRBJ2-3, with a tentative D call TRBD1 (7 bases). Germline loops: CDR1 ENHRY, CDR2 SYGVKD. V lost 3 bases, J lost 5 bases, and 12 bases lay in between. The CDR3 spans 14 residues. The CDR3 DNA is TGTGCCATCAGTGACAGGGGGGCGGGAGATACGCAGTATTTT. It yields the protein CAISDRGAGDTQYF.

The rearrangement links TRBV9 to TRBJ2-5, with D tentatively TRBD2 (5 bases). V was cut by 1 base and J by 3 bases, with 10 bases left in between. The CDR3 totals 14 residues. Germline-derived CDR1 and CDR2 are SGDLS and YYNGEE. The CDR3 sequence is CASSVSGSKETQYF. CDR3 nucleotide sequence: TGTGCCAGCAGCGTAAGCGGTAGCAAAGAGACCCAGTACTTC.

The rearrangement uses TRBV30 and TRBJ1-5; unclear D gene. Between the trimmed V and J ends, which lost 2 bases and 3 bases, there was a span of 11 bases. The CDR3 is made up of 14 amino acids. CDR1 GTSNPN and CDR2 SVGIG come from the germline V gene (reference sequence). CDR3 residues: CAWSRGDINQPQHF. The CDR3 DNA reads as TGTGCCTGGAGTCGGGGAGATATCAATCAGCCCCAGCATTTT.

The V and J genes are TRBV29-1 and TRBJ1-4; 11 nucleotides agree with TRBD1. Per germline, CDR1 SQVTM and CDR2 ANQGSEA. The J segment lost 7 bases and the V segment lost 4 bases, leaving 2 bases of the junction unmatched. The CDR3 has 13 amino acids. CDR3 nucleotides: TGCAGCGTTGGTGGACAGGGGGCTGAAAAACTGTTTTTT. It codes for CSVGGQGAEKLFF.

The chain uses TRBV5-5 and TRBJ2-2, with no clear D. This CDR3 has 18 residues. Germline V lookup: CDR1 SGHKS, CDR2 YYEKEE (reference sequence). V was clipped by 4 bases and J by 0 bases, with 19 bases between them. In nucleotides, the CDR3 is TGTGCCAGCAGCCCAGGCCCACTTACTGCTACGAACACCGGGGAGCTGTTTTTT. This codes for CASSPGPLTATNTGELFF.